This T cell receptor beta chain was identified during a study of OX40 agonist ivuxolimab in advanced cancers. TCRdb's copy holds only in-frame clones and misses some; the assay was immunoSEQ multiplex PCR. The sample yields 65,000 to 90,000 clones, approximately 90% seen once. The CDR3 has 18 residues. The sequences come from CD4+ or CD8+ T cells sorted from blood, collected in a trial of the OX40 agonist ivuxolimab. The receptor's source is an adult with an advanced solid tumor such as melanoma, head and neck, liver or kidney cancer. The chain is built from TRBV21-1 and TRBJ2-6; the D call of TRBD2 is as the table states it, not checked on the DNA. TRBV21-1 represents a pseudogene. CDR3 region: CARRGKGLADSGANVLTF. The DNA for the CDR3 is TGTGCCAGGAGGGGAAAAGGACTAGCGGACTCTGGGGCCAACGTCCTGACTTTC.